Below are 22 T cell receptor beta chains sequenced from a single sample in a study of blood T cells in healthy people across ages. Together with a sample-barcoded 5' primer, a J-beta primer mix was included in a second PCR lasting about 6 to 11 cycles. Via MiXCR, TCRdb re-called the 5' RACE reads, giving one row per CDR3 protein. The data show more than 650,000 distinct CDR3 sequences, about 20% seen once. Sequences were obtained from blood. The receptor source for this set is a man between 65 and 80 years old in good health.

J is TRBJ2-1 and V is TRBV7-2; D is perhaps TRBD2 (5 bases). Per the germline V gene, CDR1 is SGHTA and CDR2 is FQGNSA. The CDR3 is 16 residues long. V was pared by 1 base and J by 1 base, with 11 bases between. For the CDR3, the DNA is TGTGCCAGCAGCTTAGGGGCGGGCCAATCCTACAATGAGCAGTTCTTC. This translates into CASSLGAGQSYNEQFF. Looking up the rest from reference TRBV7-2 and TRBJ2-1 gives the full variable domain: GAGVSQSPSNKVTEKGKDVELRCDPISGHTALYWYRQSLGQGLEFLIYFQGNSAPDKSGLPSDRFSAERTGGSVSTLTIQRTQQEDSAVYLCASSLGAGQSYNEQFFGPGTRLTVL.

The genes are TRBV7-2 and TRBJ2-4; D may be TRBD1 or TRBD2 (5 bases each). The CDR3 is 14 amino acids. The germline gives CDR1 SGHTA, CDR2 FQGNSA. V was pared by 5 bases and J by 8 bases, with 16 bases between. CDR3 in amino acids: CASSPAAMGDIQYF. CDR3 bases: TGTGCCAGCAGCCCAGCGGCTATGGGGGACATTCAGTACTTC.

The chain joins TRBV6-1 to TRBJ1-5; D is perhaps TRBD1 (6 bases). This CDR3 comprises 13 residues. The V end lost 11 bases, the J end lost 4 bases, and 15 bases lay between the germline ends. Germline V CDR1 and CDR2: MNHNS, SASEGT. CDR3 in amino acids: CAGAGDQNQPQHF. For the CDR3, the DNA is TGTGCCGGAGCAGGGGACCAGAATCAGCCCCAGCATTTT.

The gene calls are TRBV2 and TRBJ2-1; 9 bases map to TRBD2. The CDR3 is 13 residues long. The ends lost 8 bases at V and 3 bases at J; junction bases unmatched: 2. Germline CDR1 SNHLY, CDR2 FYNNEI. The CDR3 sequence: CASDSGGYNEQFF. DNA of the CDR3: TGTGCCAGCGATAGCGGGGGCTACAATGAGCAGTTCTTC.

This sequence joins TRBV12-3 or TRBV12-4 and TRBJ2-3, with a weak D call TRBD2 (5 bases). CDR3 length: 14 residues. With 4 bases removed from V and 1 base from J, the gap between germline ends came to 9 bases. The CDR3 DNA reads as TGTGCCAGCAGTTCCCTACTAGGCACAGATACGCAGTATTTT. Its protein product is CASSSLLGTDTQYF.

The chain links TRBV12-3 or TRBV12-4 to TRBJ1-1, with D perhaps TRBD1 (5 bases). The CDR3 runs to 13 residues. Trimming took off 8 bases at V and 4 bases at J, with 14 bases between the two ends. CDR3 nucleotides: TGTGCCAGCTCCTTAACTCAGGGCACTGAAGCTTTCTTT. As protein: CASSLTQGTEAFF.

J is TRBJ2-5 and V is TRBV6-1; tentative D call: TRBD2 (5 bases). Gene TRBJ2-7 matches the end of the DNA better, so the J call may be wrong. From germline, CDR1 is MNHNS and CDR2 SASEGT. There are 13 residues in the CDR3. Here the CDR3 DNA reads TGTGCCAGCAGTGAATGGGAGTCCTACGAGCAGTACTTC. The encoded protein is CASSEWESYEQYF.

This clonotype came up a few times. The rearrangement joins TRBV5-4 to TRBJ2-7; 9 nucleotides match TRBD2. Germline V gene lookup returns CDR1 SGHNT and CDR2 YYREEE (reference sequence). V shed 5 bases and J 4 bases; nucleotides not matched to a gene: 7. This CDR3 has 14 residues. In nucleotides, the CDR3 is TGTGCCAGCAGTTATAGCGGGAGAAGGTACGAGCAGTACGTC. This encodes CASSYSGRRYEQYV.

The chain couples TRBV5-8 to TRBJ1-2; D unresolved. V was shortened by 1 base and J by 7 bases, with 8 bases between the two germline ends. The CDR3 sequence is 12 residues long. Germline V gives CDR1 SGHTS, CDR2 YDEGEE. The CDR3 DNA is TGTGCCAGCAGCTTGTACGCAGGTGGCTACACCTTC. Protein: CASSLYAGGYTF.

The chain couples TRBV10-3 to TRBJ1-5; D gene unclear. V was trimmed by 4 bases and J by 4 bases, leaving 11 bases between them. CDR1 ENHRY and CDR2 SYGVKD come from the germline V gene. The CDR3 is made up of 14 amino acids. The CDR3 protein is CAISVAGTNQPQHF. The CDR3, as DNA: TGTGCCATCAGTGTGGCGGGAACAAATCAGCCCCAGCATTTT.

This clonotype has only a few counts. The rearrangement links TRBV5-1 to TRBJ2-5; 7 positions agree with TRBD2. The last part of the DNA fits TRBJ2-1 better; the J call may be wrong. Germline CDR1 reads SGHRS; CDR2 reads YFSETQ. This CDR3 has 16 residues. The chain's CDR3 is CASTIGSGPTYNEQFF. CDR3 DNA sequence: TGCGCCAGCACTATAGGTAGCGGGCCTACCTACAATGAGCAGTTCTTC.

In this sample, this clonotype turned up a few times. This chain links TRBV7-9 with TRBJ1-2; the D is unclear. The CDR3 consists of 13 residues. The germline V and J ends were trimmed by 4 bases and 7 bases, with 13 bases remaining between them. CDR1 is SEHNR, CDR2 FQNEAQ, per germline (reference sequence). CDR3 coding DNA: TGTGCCAGCAGCTCCTCGGTCCCCGGTGGCTACACCTTC. It yields the protein CASSSSVPGGYTF.

This clonotype was observed a handful of times. The chain is built from TRBV3-1 and TRBJ2-5, with D maybe TRBD2 (7 bases). Trimming cost V 1 base and J 1 base, with 19 bases left between them. Germline CDR1 LGHDT, CDR2 YNNKEL (reference sequence). This CDR3 is built from 18 residues. In DNA form, the CDR3 reads TGTGCCAGCAGCCAAGCCTTCGGGGCGGGGGCGATCCAAGAGACCCAGTACTTC. It yields the protein CASSQAFGAGAIQETQYF.

This chain links TRBV3-1 with TRBJ2-2, with TRBD1 matching over 7 bases. The germline CDR1 and CDR2 sequences are LGHDT and YNNKEL (reference sequence). Unmatched junction bases numbered 5, after V lost 5 bases and J lost 5 bases. The CDR3 sequence is 14 residues long. The CDR3, as DNA: TGTGCCAGCAGCACGACAGGGTGGACCGGGGAGCTGTTTTTT. Translated, it gives CASSTTGWTGELFF.

In its sample, this clonotype was seen a few times. The CDR3 DNA is TGTGCCAGCAGTTACGACAGGGGGTGGGGCGGGGAGCTGTTTTTT. Encoded protein: CASSYDRGWGGELFF. The chain links TRBV6-5 to TRBJ2-2; 9 bases are a match to TRBD1. Germline assignment: CDR1 MNHEY and CDR2 SVGAGI. J gave up 7 bases and V 2 bases, and 5 bases lay outside the gene matches. The CDR3 is 15 residues long.

J is TRBJ1-1 and V is TRBV29-1; 8 bases align to TRBD1. This CDR3 comprises 13 residues. CDR1 and CDR2 (germline): SQVTM, ANQGSEA. Losses at the gene ends were 6 bases for V and 1 base for J; bases not matched to a gene: 4. The CDR3 DNA is TGCAGCGTACAGACAGGGGCGAACACTGAAGCTTTCTTT. This translates into CSVQTGANTEAFF.

This chain uses TRBV6-8 with TRBJ2-7, with TRBD1 matching over 8 bases. V gave up 6 bases and J gave up 4 bases; unmatched junction bases: 20. This CDR3 has 18 residues. Looked up from germline, CDR1 is MNHGY and CDR2 is SAAAGT. The CDR3 nucleotides read TGTGCCAGCAGGGCGACAGGGGAACCTTATTCCGAATTTTACGAGCAGTACTTC. It specifies CASRATGEPYSEFYEQYF.

The chain carries TRBV30 and TRBJ2-7; a weak D match, TRBD1 (7 bases). This CDR3 has 15 residues. CDR1 GTSNPN and CDR2 SVGIG come from the germline V gene (reference sequence). Deletions cut 0 bases from V and 2 bases from J, with 14 bases between. CDR3 DNA sequence: TGTGCCTGGAGTGTCACAGGGGACTCAACCTACGAGCAGTACTTC. It translates to CAWSVTGDSTYEQYF. Supplemented by reference TRBV30 and TRBJ2-7, the full variable domain reads SQTIHQWPATLVQPVGSPLSLECTVEGTSNPNLYWYRQAAGRGLQLLFYSVGIGQISSEVPQNLSASRPQDRQFILSSKKLLLSDSGFYLCAWSVTGDSTYEQYFGPGTRLTVT.

This clonotype has a handful of counts. The rearrangement links TRBV3-1 to TRBJ1-2; D not resolved. CDR3 length: 13 residues. Germline-derived CDR1 and CDR2 are LGHDT and YNNKEL (reference sequence). V lost 0 bases to trimming and J lost 8 bases, with 10 bases between them. The DNA for the CDR3 is TGTGCCAGCAGCCAAGATCCCTCATTAGGCTACACCTTC. This gives the protein CASSQDPSLGYTF.

This clonotype was detected a few times. This chain joins TRBV28 and TRBJ1-5, with 8 bases identical to TRBD1. The CDR3 is 15 amino acids. Trimming at V came to 6 bases and at J to 6 bases, leaving 10 bases not matched to a gene. Germline V gives CDR1 MDHEN, CDR2 SYDVKM. CDR3 sequence reads: CASRTGALYRQPQHF. CDR3 DNA: TGTGCCAGCAGGACAGGGGCCCTCTACCGTCAGCCCCAGCATTTT.

The V call is TRBV28, the J call TRBJ1-2, with D hard to call. Germline CDR1 MDHEN, CDR2 SYDVKM. There are 14 residues in the CDR3. The V and J ends lost 6 bases and 0 bases respectively, with 11 bases between them. CDR3 bases: TGTGCCAGCAGCCGGTACGGGGCTAACTATGGCTACACCTTC. Its translation is CASSRYGANYGYTF.

CDR3 loop: CASSLVYNEKLFF. In DNA, the CDR3 is TGTGCCAGCAGTTTAGTCTATAATGAAAAACTGTTTTTT. The chain couples TRBV28 to TRBJ1-4; the D is unclear. Germline V gene data show CDR1 as MDHEN and CDR2 as SYDVKM. Trimming removed 2 bases at V and 4 bases at J, with 5 bases between. There are 13 residues in the CDR3.